Sequencing of this TCR beta chain was carried out in a study of blood T cell repertoires in COVID-19 (dated by TCRdb to about 2020). Regarding the complete study: Collaborator samples came from the United States, Italy and Spain and covered acute and convalescent phases of COVID-19. The material from the prospective study consisted of cDNA or gDNA derived from T cells, B-cell-depleted T cells, or PBMCs. The repertoires were released in a freely available public database meant as a resource for research on the immune response to SARS-CoV-2. Nearly every sample came with metadata listing a de-identified subject ID, COVID-19 status, age in years and sex. Subjects who had been exposed to COVID-19, were actively infected with it, or had recovered from it provided the deeply sampled blood TCRbeta repertoires that made up the dataset. The samples were drawn from the first 160 participants of the ongoing ImmuneRACE study and from 1,254 subjects provided by 6 global collaborators. Where available, HLA class I and class II types were taken from metadata supplied by the sample provider and were not determined by assay-based typing.

Whole blood was collected in K2EDTA tubes by collaborating institutions according to the institutions' own protocols. For TCRbeta analysis, collaborator samples were shipped as frozen whole blood, as isolated PBMCs, or as DNA extracted from either sample type. TCRbeta CDR3 regions were amplified from genomic DNA using the immunoSEQ Assay, a bias-controlled multiplex PCR. For the original study's pipeline: Within the assay, amplification of reference gene primers was used to estimate how many nucleated cells each sample contained. Sequence reads were collapsed and filtered to measure the absolute abundance of every unique TCRbeta CDR3 rearrangement. Productive Simpson clonality was computed per sample as the square root of Simpson's diversity index over productive rearrangements. This immuneACCESS table, as held by TCRdb, lists in-frame sequences with V and J called but not all clones. Of the missing ones, under half trace to an unresolved V gene in checked studies; the others have no known cause. That table is the source of V, J and clone size, and D and trimming were worked out from the DNA. Here the sample has 200,000 or so clones; 65% to 90% occur a single time. The top ten clones comprise approximately 4.8% of the sample.

Overall results and qualifications from the work: How much clinical and demographic metadata was included differed by source and by participant, and the metadata was provided uncurated.

Note on this clone: This clone's antigen is unknown. No much larger clone is present one base from it, and per-base qualities are unavailable.

From cysteine to phenylalanine, the CDR3 is 14 amino acids long. The DNA shown is the 42-base CDR3, in frame from base 1. Based on the germline V gene, the CDR1 and CDR2 sequences are SGHRS and YFSETQ. Trimming costs V 0 bases and J 3 bases, and their ends lie 10 bases apart. This clonotype was sampled from a man aged 50-60 years with acute or convalescent COVID-19. Sequencing was done on a sample of peripheral blood. This receptor chain uses TRBV5-1 and TRBJ2-7, with the D segment identity uncertain. The nucleotide sequence is given as TGCGCCAGCAGCTTGGCTGCAGGCCACTACGAGCAGTACTTC. Its protein is CASSLAAGHYEQYF.